In this sample, the clone carrying this T cell receptor beta chain turned up a few times. Its matching antigen is unknown. This specimen comes from a study of T-cell reconstitution after alpha-beta-depleted transplantation in children. Overall study results and limits: Most T-cell counts and diversity one year after the transplant came from T cells that were newly produced.

Unique molecular identifiers were built into the TCRbeta library. TCRdb fed the PCR reads into MiXCR, producing one record per CDR3 protein. The table lists fewer than 250,000 distinct CDR3 sequences, around a sixth of them singletons. The germline CDR1 and CDR2 sequences are DFQATT and SNEGSKA (reference sequence). The CDR3 totals 15 residues. V was cut by 1 base and J by 3 bases, with 16 bases left in between. V gene TRBV20-1 combines with J gene TRBJ2-7, with D possibly TRBD2 on 5 matching bases. Sequenced here: PBMCs, mostly from graft donor cells, sampled 360 days after TCRalphabeta/CD19-depleted stem cell transplant. This TCR was recovered from a male patient aged 2-9 years who had a stem cell transplant for acute lymphoblastic leukemia, so the T cells may come from the graft donor. Here the CDR3 DNA reads TGCAGTGCTAGAGTCGGGAAGGGCCAAGTCTACGAGCAGTACTTC. Amino acids: CSARVGKGQVYEQYF.